This T cell receptor beta chain was sequenced during a study of regulatory T cells in long-lasting Graves disease. This clonotype was recorded many times. The time point here: newly diagnosed GD, antithyroid drugs for less than 3 months. Scientists built the TCR library using RNA that was extracted from PBMCs. Arm-PCR of CDR3 regions and iRepertoire HTBI primers were used to build TCR beta libraries. TCRdb reprocessed the multiplex PCR reads with MiXCR, giving one entry per CDR3 protein. The table shows approximately 480,000 distinct CDR3 sequences, with about 17% occurring only once. CDR3 length equals 14 residues. The ends were cut back, 6 bases at V and 5 bases at J, with 17 bases in the middle. Germline V gene data show CDR1 as MNHEY and CDR2 as SMNVEV (reference sequence). These data were likewise used in another study, on T cells in Graves' hyperthyroidism and ophthalmopathy.

The source is a man in his forties or fifties with Graves disease. J is TRBJ2-7 and V is TRBV27; a weak D match, TRBD2 (7 bases). Here the sequenced sample was peripheral blood mononuclear cells (PBMCs), taken at new diagnosis, from a patient treated with antithyroid drugs. This CDR3 reads CASRGGGALNEQYF. In nucleotides, the CDR3 is TGTGCCAGCAGGGGAGGGGGGGCGCTTAACGAGCAGTACTTC.